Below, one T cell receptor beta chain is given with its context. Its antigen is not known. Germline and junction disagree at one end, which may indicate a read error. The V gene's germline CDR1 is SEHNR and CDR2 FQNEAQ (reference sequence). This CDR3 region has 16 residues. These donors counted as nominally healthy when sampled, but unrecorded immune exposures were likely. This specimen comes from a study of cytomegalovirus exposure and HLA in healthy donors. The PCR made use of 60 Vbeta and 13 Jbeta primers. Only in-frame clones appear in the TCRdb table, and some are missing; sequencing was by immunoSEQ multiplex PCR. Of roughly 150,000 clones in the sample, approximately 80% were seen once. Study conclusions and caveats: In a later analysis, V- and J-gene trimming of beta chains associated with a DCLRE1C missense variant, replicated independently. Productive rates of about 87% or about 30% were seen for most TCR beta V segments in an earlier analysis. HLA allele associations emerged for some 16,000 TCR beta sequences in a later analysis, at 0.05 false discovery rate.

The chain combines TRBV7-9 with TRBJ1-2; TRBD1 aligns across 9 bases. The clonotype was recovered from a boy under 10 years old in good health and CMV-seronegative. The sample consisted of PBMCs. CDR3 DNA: TGTTCCAGCAGCCTAAGAACAGGGGGCGAAATCTATGGCTACACCTTC. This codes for CSSSLRTGGEIYGYTF. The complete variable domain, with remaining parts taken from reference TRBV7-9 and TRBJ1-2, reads DTGVSQNPRHKITKRGQNVTFRCDPISEHNRLYWYRQTLGQGPEFLTYFQNEAQLEKSRLLSDRFSAERPKGSFSTLEIQRTEQGDSAMYLCSSSLRTGGEIYGYTFGSGTRLTVV.